The T cell receptor beta chain described here comes from a study of T cells in Graves' hyperthyroidism and ophthalmopathy. V was cut by 8 bases and J by 5 bases, with 15 bases left in between. This CDR3 comprises 13 residues. Germline V lookup: CDR1 SNHLY, CDR2 FYNNEI. Amplification yielded TCR beta CDR3 regions, with RNA transcripts as the source. Carried out on the TCR CDR3, a first-round RT-PCR used the HTBI primer set. TCRdb reanalysed the multiplex PCR reads using MiXCR and keeps one entry per CDR3 protein. The data show hundreds of thousands of distinct CDR3 sequences, with 35% seen just once and 31% held by the top ten.

Sample: blood. The rearrangement uses TRBV2 and TRBJ1-2, with unresolved D. The sequence was collected from a woman in her forties with Graves' hyperthyroidism. The CDR3 reads CASPSEGRYGYTF. The CDR3 DNA is TGTGCCAGCCCATCCGAGGGCAGATATGGCTACACCTTC.